The T cell receptor beta chain under discussion was sequenced for a study of cytomegalovirus exposure and HLA in healthy donors. The CDR3 consists of 17 residues. V shed 7 bases and J 2 bases; nucleotides not matched to a gene: 15. Amplification used 60 Vbeta primers and 13 Jbeta primers. Produced via immunoSEQ multiplex PCR; TCRdb's table is partial and in-frame only. The table has about 110,000 clones, 78% seen once. Sequencing input: PBMCs. The chain uses TRBV23-1 and TRBJ2-7; the match to TRBD2 covers 9 bases. TRBV23-1 is treated as an ORF (open reading frame) with a function not yet certain. The receptor was isolated from a man younger than 40 in good health and CMV-seronegative. The CDR3 DNA follows: TGCGCCAGCAACCAACCCCCGCGGGGGGGAGGCACCTACGAGCAGTACTTC. Protein product: CASNQPPRGGGTYEQYF.